The rows below give T cell receptor beta chains drawn from one sample of a study of cytomegalovirus exposure and HLA in healthy donors. Clones were sequenced by immunoSEQ multiplex PCR, and TCRdb holds only the in-frame ones, with some missing. The data contain over 70,000 clones, around 70% of them singletons. Sequencing was done on a sample of PBMCs. These receptors came from a human donor in good health. Each CDR3 is given with its conserved first and last residue.

V: TRBV7-3
J: TRBJ2-1
CDR3: CASSRQGDLNEQFF

V: TRBV7-2
J: TRBJ2-2
CDR3: CASNRQGDSGELFF

V: TRBV19
J: TRBJ2-2
CDR3: CASSPGTSGRPQHGELFF

V: TRBV7-2
J: TRBJ1-2
CDR3: CASTSGTGHLGYTF

V: TRBV5-5
J: TRBJ2-2
CDR3: CASSLVPQGAGELFF

V: TRBV7-9
J: TRBJ2-7
CDR3: CASSLGLFSYEQYF

V: TRBV27
J: TRBJ1-2
CDR3: CASSSIRDYGYTF

V: TRBV30
J: TRBJ1-6
CDR3: CAWRFFDRVNSPLHF

V: TRBV30
J: TRBJ1-1
CDR3: CAWGRATEAFF

V: TRBV5-1
J: TRBJ2-7
CDR3: CASSDSYEQYF

V: TRBV7-9
J: TRBJ1-1
CDR3: CASSPGQLEAFF

V: TRBV4-1
J: TRBJ1-4
CDR3: CASSDRDWDEKLFF

V: TRBV21-1
J: TRBJ2-7
CDR3: CASSKAPLASYEQYF

V: TRBV29-1
J: TRBJ2-1
CDR3: CSVNLPGLAGNEQFF

V: TRBV7-9
J: TRBJ2-1
CDR3: CASRARASDNEQFF

V: TRBV25-1
J: TRBJ1-4
CDR3: CASSEGDRAEKLFF

V: TRBV11-2
J: TRBJ2-6
CDR3: CASSLDSREAGANVLTF

V: TRBV19
J: TRBJ1-1
CDR3: CASDTGQALEAFF

V: TRBV5-1
J: TRBJ2-1
CDR3: CASSPQAGGPDEQFF

V: TRBV6-5
J: TRBJ2-7
CDR3: CASSYGTSGVYEQYF

V: TRBV6-1
J: TRBJ1-1
CDR3: CASSQREGTEAFF

V: TRBV5-1
J: TRBJ2-4
CDR3: CASSYDRDIQYF

V: TRBV27
J: TRBJ2-2
CDR3: CASSLSNRVGELFF

V: TRBV25-1
J: TRBJ2-1
CDR3: CASTNGTFNEQFF

V: TRBV6-6
J: TRBJ2-7
CDR3: CASRPGVYYEQYF

V: TRBV6-1
J: TRBJ1-2
CDR3: CASTGTGVDYGYTF

V: TRBV9
J: .
CDR3: CASSVGTSGLYEQYF

V: TRBV6-5
J: TRBJ2-5
CDR3: CASIRTGSETQYF

V: TRBV30
J: TRBJ2-3
CDR3: CAWSVGDTQYF

V: TRBV6-5
J: TRBJ2-1
CDR3: CASSNGLAGGNEQFF

V: TRBV19
J: TRBJ2-3
CDR3: CASSIKAGVSDTQYF